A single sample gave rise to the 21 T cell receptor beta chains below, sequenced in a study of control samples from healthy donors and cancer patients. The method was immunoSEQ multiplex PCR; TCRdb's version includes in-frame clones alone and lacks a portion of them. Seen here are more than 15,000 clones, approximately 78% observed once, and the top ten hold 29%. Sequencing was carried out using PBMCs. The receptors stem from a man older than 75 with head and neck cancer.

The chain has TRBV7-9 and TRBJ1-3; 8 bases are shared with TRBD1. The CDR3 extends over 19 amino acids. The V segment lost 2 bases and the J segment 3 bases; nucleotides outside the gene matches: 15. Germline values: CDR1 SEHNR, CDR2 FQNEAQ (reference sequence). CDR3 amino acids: CASSLLELQGTGRGNTIYF. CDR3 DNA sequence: TGTGCCAGCAGCTTATTGGAACTTCAGGGGACAGGACGTGGAAACACCATATATTTT.

CDR3 DNA: TGTGCCAGCAGTTACGGGGACAGGGACGAGCAGTACTTC. This translates into CASSYGDRDEQYF. The V gene is TRBV6-5, the J gene TRBJ2-7, with 9 positions matching TRBD1. V shed 2 bases, J shed 5 bases, and the junction held 1 base outside the gene matches. Germline CDR1 and CDR2: MNHEY and SVGAGI. The CDR3 contains 13 residues.

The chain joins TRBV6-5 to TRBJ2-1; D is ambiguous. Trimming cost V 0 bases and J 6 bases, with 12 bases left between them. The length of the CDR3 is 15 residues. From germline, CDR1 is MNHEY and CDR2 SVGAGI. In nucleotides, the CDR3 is TGTGCCAGCAGTTACTCAAAAGGACCTCGCAATGAGCAGTTCTTC. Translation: CASSYSKGPRNEQFF.

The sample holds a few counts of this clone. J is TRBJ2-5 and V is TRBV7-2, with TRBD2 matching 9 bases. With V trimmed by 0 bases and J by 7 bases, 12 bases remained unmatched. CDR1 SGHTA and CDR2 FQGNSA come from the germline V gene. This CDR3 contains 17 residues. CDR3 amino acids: CASSLAGGGALSVTQYF. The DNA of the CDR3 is TGTGCCAGCAGCTTAGCCGGCGGGGGGGCCTTGTCCGTGACCCAGTACTTC.

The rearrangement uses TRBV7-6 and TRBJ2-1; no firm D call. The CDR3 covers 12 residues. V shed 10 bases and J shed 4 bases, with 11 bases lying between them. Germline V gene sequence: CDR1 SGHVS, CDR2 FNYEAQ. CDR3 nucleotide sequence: TGTGCCACCTCTAACGTTTACAATGAGCAGTTCTTC. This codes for CATSNVYNEQFF.

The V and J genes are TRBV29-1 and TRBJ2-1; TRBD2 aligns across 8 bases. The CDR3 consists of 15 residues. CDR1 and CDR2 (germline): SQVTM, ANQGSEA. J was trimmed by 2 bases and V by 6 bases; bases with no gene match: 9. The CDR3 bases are TGCAGCGTCCGCGGACTAGCCTACACCTACAATGAGCAGTTCTTC. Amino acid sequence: CSVRGLAYTYNEQFF.

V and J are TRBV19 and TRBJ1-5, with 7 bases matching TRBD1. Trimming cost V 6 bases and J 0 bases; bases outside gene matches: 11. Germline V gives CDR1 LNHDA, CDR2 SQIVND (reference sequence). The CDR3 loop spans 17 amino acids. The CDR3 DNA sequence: TGTGCCAGTAGGCTCTTGACAGGGTCCTATAGCAATCAGCCCCAGCATTTT. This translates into CASRLLTGSYSNQPQHF.

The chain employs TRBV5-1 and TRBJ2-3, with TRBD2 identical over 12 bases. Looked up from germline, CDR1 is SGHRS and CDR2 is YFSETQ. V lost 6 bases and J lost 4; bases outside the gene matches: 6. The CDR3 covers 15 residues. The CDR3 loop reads CASTKLAGGADTQYF. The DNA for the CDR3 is TGCGCCAGCACGAAGCTAGCGGGGGGGGCAGATACGCAGTATTTT.

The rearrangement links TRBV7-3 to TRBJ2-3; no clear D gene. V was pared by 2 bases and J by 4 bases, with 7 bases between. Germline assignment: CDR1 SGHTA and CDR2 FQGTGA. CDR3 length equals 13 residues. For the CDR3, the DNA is TGTGCCAGCAGCTTAGTGGGGTCAGATACGCAGTATTTT. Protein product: CASSLVGSDTQYF.

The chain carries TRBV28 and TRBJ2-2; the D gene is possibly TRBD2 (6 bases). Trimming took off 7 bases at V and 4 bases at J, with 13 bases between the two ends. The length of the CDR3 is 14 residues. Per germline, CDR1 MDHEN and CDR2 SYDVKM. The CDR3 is CASKAGGSTGELFF. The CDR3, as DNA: TGTGCCAGCAAAGCCGGGGGAAGCACCGGGGAGCTGTTTTTT.

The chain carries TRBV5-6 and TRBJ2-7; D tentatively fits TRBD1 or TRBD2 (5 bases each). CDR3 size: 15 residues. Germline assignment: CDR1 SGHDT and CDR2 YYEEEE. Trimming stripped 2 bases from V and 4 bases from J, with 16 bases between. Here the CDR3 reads CASSFYRDRLYEQYF. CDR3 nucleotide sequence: TGTGCCAGCAGCTTTTACCGGGACCGACTTTACGAGCAGTACTTC.

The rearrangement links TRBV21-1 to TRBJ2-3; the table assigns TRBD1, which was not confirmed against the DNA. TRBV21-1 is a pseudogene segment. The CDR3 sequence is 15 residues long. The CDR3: CASITFGTVTDTQYF. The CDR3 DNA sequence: TGTGCCAGCATAACTTTCGGGACAGTCACAGATACGCAGTATTTT.

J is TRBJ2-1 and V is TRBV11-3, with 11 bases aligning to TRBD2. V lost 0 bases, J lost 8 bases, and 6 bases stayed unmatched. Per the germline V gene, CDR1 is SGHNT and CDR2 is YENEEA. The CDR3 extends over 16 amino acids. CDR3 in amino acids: CASSLDLAGGHDEQFF. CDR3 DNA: TGTGCCAGCAGCTTAGATCTAGCGGGAGGCCACGATGAGCAGTTCTTC.

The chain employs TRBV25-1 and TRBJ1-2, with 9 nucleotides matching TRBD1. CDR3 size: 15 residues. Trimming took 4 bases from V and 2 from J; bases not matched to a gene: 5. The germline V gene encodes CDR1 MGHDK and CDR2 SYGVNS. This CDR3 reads CASSGPGQGNYGYTF. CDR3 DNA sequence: TGTGCCAGCAGTGGACCGGGACAGGGCAACTATGGCTACACCTTC.

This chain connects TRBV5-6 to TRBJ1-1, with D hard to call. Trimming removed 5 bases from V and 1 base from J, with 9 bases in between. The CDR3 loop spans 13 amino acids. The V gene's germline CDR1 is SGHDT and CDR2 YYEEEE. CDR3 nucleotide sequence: TGTGCCAGCAGAGGCCAGCCGAACACTGAAGCTTTCTTT. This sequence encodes CASRGQPNTEAFF.

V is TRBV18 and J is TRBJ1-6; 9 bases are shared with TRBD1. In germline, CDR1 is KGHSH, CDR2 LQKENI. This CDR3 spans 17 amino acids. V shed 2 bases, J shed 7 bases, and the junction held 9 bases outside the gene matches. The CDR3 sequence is CASSPTGTGPQNSPLHF. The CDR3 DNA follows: TGTGCCAGCTCACCAACCGGGACAGGGCCCCAGAATTCACCCCTCCACTTT. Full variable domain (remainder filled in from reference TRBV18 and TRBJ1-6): NAGVMQNPRHLVRRRGQEARLRCSPMKGHSHVYWYRQLPEEGLKFMVYLQKENIIDESGMPKERFSAEFPKEGPSILRIQQVVRGDSAAYFCASSPTGTGPQNSPLHFGNGTRLTVT.

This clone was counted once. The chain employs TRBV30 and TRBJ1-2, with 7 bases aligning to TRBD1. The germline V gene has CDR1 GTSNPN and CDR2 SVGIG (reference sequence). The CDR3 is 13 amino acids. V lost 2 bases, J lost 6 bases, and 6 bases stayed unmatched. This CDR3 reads CAWSKTGFDGYTF. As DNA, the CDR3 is TGTGCCTGGAGTAAGACAGGGTTTGATGGCTACACCTTC.

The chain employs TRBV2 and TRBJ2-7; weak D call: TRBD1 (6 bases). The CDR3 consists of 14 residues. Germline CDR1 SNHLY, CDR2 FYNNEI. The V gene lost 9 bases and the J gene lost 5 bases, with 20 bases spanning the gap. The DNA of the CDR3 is TGTGCCAGTTCAAAGGGGGATCTCCCCCACGAGCAGTACTTC. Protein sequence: CASSKGDLPHEQYF.

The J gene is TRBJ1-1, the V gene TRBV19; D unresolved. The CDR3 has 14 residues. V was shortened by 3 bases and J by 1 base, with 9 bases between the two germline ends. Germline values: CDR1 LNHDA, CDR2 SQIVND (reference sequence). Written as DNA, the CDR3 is TGTGCCAGTAGTATTAGATGGCAGAACACTGAAGCTTTCTTT. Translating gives CASSIRWQNTEAFF.

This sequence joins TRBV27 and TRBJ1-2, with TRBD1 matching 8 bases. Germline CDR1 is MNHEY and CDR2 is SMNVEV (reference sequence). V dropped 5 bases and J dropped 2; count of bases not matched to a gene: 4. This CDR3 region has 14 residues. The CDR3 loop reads CASSPQGANYGYTF. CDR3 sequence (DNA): TGTGCCAGCAGTCCTCAGGGGGCGAACTATGGCTACACCTTC.

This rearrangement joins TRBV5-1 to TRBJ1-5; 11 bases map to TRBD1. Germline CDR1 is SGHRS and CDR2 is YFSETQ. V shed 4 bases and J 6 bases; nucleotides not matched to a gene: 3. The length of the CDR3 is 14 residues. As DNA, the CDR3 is TGCGCCAGCAGCCTGGGACAGGGGGGTCAGCCCCAGCATTTT. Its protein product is CASSLGQGGQPQHF. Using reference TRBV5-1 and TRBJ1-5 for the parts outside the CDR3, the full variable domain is KAGVTQTPRYLIKTRGQQVTLSCSPISGHRSVSWYQQTPGQGLQFLFEYFSETQRNKGNFPGRFSGRQFSNSRSEMNVSTLELGDSALYLCASSLGQGGQPQHFGDGTRLSIL.